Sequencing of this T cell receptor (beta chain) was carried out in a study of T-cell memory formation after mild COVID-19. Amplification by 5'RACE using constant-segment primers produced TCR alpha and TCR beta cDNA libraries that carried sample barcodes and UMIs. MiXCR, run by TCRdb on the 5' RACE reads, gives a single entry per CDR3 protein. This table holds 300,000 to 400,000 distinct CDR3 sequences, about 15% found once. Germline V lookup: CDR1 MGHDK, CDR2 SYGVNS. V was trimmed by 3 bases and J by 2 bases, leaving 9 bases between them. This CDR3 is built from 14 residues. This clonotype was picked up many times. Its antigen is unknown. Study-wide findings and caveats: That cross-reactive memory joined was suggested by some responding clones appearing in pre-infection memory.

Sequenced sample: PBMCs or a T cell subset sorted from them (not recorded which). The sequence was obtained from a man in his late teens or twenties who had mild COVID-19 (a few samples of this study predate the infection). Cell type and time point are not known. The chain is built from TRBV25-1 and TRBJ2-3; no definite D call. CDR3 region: CASSDLWATDTQYF. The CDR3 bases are TGTGCCAGCAGTGATCTGTGGGCCACAGATACGCAGTATTTT.